These 17 T cell receptor beta chains came from one sample sequenced in a study of blood T cell repertoires in COVID-19. Clones were read by immunoSEQ multiplex PCR, and TCRdb kept only the in-frame ones, dropping some. The sample consists of 150,000 to 200,000 clones, about 82% of them appearing once. Material for sequencing was peripheral blood. The receptors stem from a man aged 70 or older with active or convalescent COVID-19.

The V gene is TRBV13, the J gene TRBJ2-3; TRBD2 is a possible D gene (5 bases). Deletions cut 1 base from V and 2 bases from J, with 10 bases between. The CDR3 is made up of 15 amino acids. The V gene's germline CDR1 is PRHDT and CDR2 FYEKMQ (reference sequence). CDR3 amino acids: CASSLEGRDTDTQYF. The DNA for the CDR3 is TGTGCCAGCAGCTTAGAGGGCCGGGACACAGATACGCAGTATTTT.

The chain joins TRBV12-5 to TRBJ2-1; 9 bases are a match to TRBD1. The CDR3 has 15 amino acids. Germline V gene data show CDR1 as LGHNT and CDR2 as FRNRAP. V was pared by 7 bases and J by 5 bases, with 9 bases of the junction left unmatched. The CDR3 here is CASVTRTGVDNEQFF. Here the CDR3 DNA reads TGTGCTAGTGTGACGAGGACAGGGGTTGACAATGAGCAGTTCTTC.

This chain connects TRBV9 to TRBJ1-2, with 10 bases matching TRBD1. V was pared by 3 bases and J by 8 bases, with 7 bases of the junction left unmatched. CDR1 is SGDLS, CDR2 YYNGEE, per germline. The CDR3 length is 14 residues. The CDR3 coding sequence is TGTGCCAGCAGCGAGCGGGACAGGGGAGGCGGCTACACCTTC. Its translation is CASSERDRGGGYTF.

This chain joins TRBV27 and TRBJ2-3; 7 nucleotides line up with TRBD2. The CDR3 spans 15 residues. Losses at the gene ends were 6 bases for V and 3 bases for J; bases not matched to a gene: 9. CDR1 and CDR2 from the germline V gene are MNHEY and SMNVEV (reference sequence). The CDR3 spells CASSPGGRGTDTQYF. CDR3 bases: TGTGCCAGCAGCCCGGGCGGGAGAGGGACAGATACGCAGTATTTT.

The J gene is TRBJ1-2, the V gene TRBV30; 7 bases are shared with TRBD1. Per the germline V gene, CDR1 is GTSNPN and CDR2 is SVGIG (reference sequence). The CDR3 extends over 13 amino acids. After removal of 6 bases from V and 3 bases from J, the junction contained 7 bases not matched to a gene. CDR3 residues: CACGPGTDYGYTF. The DNA of the CDR3 is TGTGCCTGTGGGCCCGGGACAGACTATGGCTACACCTTC.

The chain recombines TRBV3-1 (or the pseudogene TRBV3-2) with TRBJ1-1; TRBD1 agrees at 10 bases. This CDR3 region has 15 residues. Germline CDR1 is LGHDT and CDR2 is YNNKEL (reference sequence). The J segment lost 4 bases and the V segment lost 1 base, leaving 3 bases of the junction unmatched. This chain's CDR3 is CASSQVTGGTTEAFF. CDR3 in DNA: TGTGCCAGCAGCCAAGTGACAGGGGGCACCACTGAAGCTTTCTTT.

The rearrangement links TRBV18 to TRBJ1-3; D gene uncertain. Looked up from germline, CDR1 is KGHSH and CDR2 is LQKENI. Between the trimmed V and J ends, which lost 3 bases and 4 bases, there was a span of 16 bases. The length of the CDR3 is 16 residues. The DNA of the CDR3 is TGTGCCAGCTCACCGGAGGAGGAGGGATTCGGAAACACCATATATTTT. Protein: CASSPEEEGFGNTIYF.

The chain carries TRBV11-2 and TRBJ1-2; 8 nucleotides line up with TRBD1. CDR3 size: 15 residues. Germline loops: CDR1 SGHAT, CDR2 FQNNGV. Trimming took 3 bases from V and 4 from J; bases not matched to a gene: 7. CDR3 sequence: CASSLTGQGGYGYTF. The CDR3 region has the DNA TGTGCCAGCAGCTTGACTGGACAGGGTGGCTATGGCTACACCTTC.

As DNA, the CDR3 is TGTGCCAGCAGTTCATCGCGACAGGGGCCGAAGCCCTATGGCTACACCTTC. This codes for CASSSSRQGPKPYGYTF. The V gene is TRBV28, the J gene TRBJ1-2, with 8 bases identical to TRBD1. Germline V gene sequence: CDR1 MDHEN, CDR2 SYDVKM. The ends lost 4 bases at V and 4 bases at J; junction bases unmatched: 14. The CDR3 sequence is 17 residues long.

This clone was counted only a few times. The chain uses TRBV2 and TRBJ2-7; TRBD1 agrees at 8 bases. CDR1 is SNHLY and CDR2 is FYNNEI in the germline V gene. V dropped 4 bases and J dropped 2; count of bases not matched to a gene: 4. This CDR3 has 14 amino acids. As DNA, the CDR3 is TGTGCCAGCAGTGTTGACAGGGGACCCTACGAGCAGTACTTC. It codes for CASSVDRGPYEQYF.

The rearrangement links TRBV11-2 to TRBJ1-2; 8 bases agree with TRBD1. The CDR3 has 15 residues. After removal of 0 bases from V and 5 bases from J, the junction contained 5 bases not matched to a gene. Germline V gives CDR1 SGHAT, CDR2 FQNNGV. The CDR3 region has the DNA TGTGCCAGCAGCTTAGACCAGGGGGCGTTATATGGCTACACCTTC. Its translation: CASSLDQGALYGYTF.

The V call is TRBV11-3, the J call TRBJ2-5, with TRBD1 as a possible D gene (5 bases). This CDR3 has 15 residues. The germline V and J ends were trimmed by 0 bases and 0 bases, with 8 bases remaining between them. CDR1 and CDR2 (germline): SGHNT, YENEEA. The CDR3 DNA follows: TGTGCCAGCAGCTTAGATAGACAGAACCAAGAGACCCAGTACTTC. It specifies CASSLDRQNQETQYF. Full variable domain (rest looked up from reference TRBV11-3 and TRBJ2-5): EAGVVQSPRYKIIEKKQPVAFWCNPISGHNTLYWYLQNLGQGPELLIRYENEEAVDDSQLPKDRFSAERLKGVDSTLKIQPAELGDSAVYLCASSLDRQNQETQYFGPGTRLLVL.

The table lists this clone with a few counts. J is TRBJ2-2 and V is TRBV10-3; 11 bases align to TRBD1. This CDR3 region has 14 residues. V trimming: 6 bases; J trimming: 7 bases; junction bases outside the gene matches: 4. From germline, CDR1 is ENHRY and CDR2 SYGVKD. CDR3 DNA sequence: TGTGCCATCAGCGGACAGGGGGCGGACGGGGAGCTGTTTTTT. Its translation is CAISGQGADGELFF.

The J gene is TRBJ1-2, the V gene TRBV6-5; tentatively, D is TRBD1 (5 bases). V gave up 0 bases and J gave up 8 bases, with 13 bases separating them. The CDR3 is 14 residues long. The germline V gene encodes CDR1 MNHEY and CDR2 SVGAGI. CDR3 sequence (DNA): TGTGCCAGCAGTTACTCGACACAGGATGGCGGCTACACCTTC. Protein product: CASSYSTQDGGYTF.

The genes are TRBV10-3 and TRBJ2-7, with a weak D call TRBD2 (6 bases). CDR3 length: 12 residues. Germline lookup yields CDR1 ENHRY and CDR2 SYGVKD. V lost 11 bases and J 5 bases, leaving 16 bases between the germline ends. The CDR3 DNA reads as TGTGCCGTTAGCGGTGTCAGGGACGAGCAGTACTTC. Amino acid sequence: CAVSGVRDEQYF.

The gene calls are TRBV2 and TRBJ1-5; the match to TRBD1 covers 9 bases. The CDR3 length is 14 residues. Germline V CDR1 and CDR2: SNHLY, FYNNEI. J lost 5 bases, V lost 3 bases, and 2 bases had no gene match. CDR3 bases: TGTGCCAGCAGTGAGAGGACAGGGGATCAGCCCCAGCATTTT. Its protein is CASSERTGDQPQHF.

V and J are TRBV2 and TRBJ2-3, with D possibly matching TRBD1 (6 bases). Germline V CDR1 and CDR2: SNHLY, FYNNEI. With 6 bases removed from V and 5 bases from J, the gap between germline ends came to 15 bases. This CDR3 comprises 14 residues. DNA for the CDR3: TGTGCCAGCAGGGGTGGGGGCTTGGTAGATACGCAGTATTTT. This gives the protein CASRGGGLVDTQYF.